This section outlines one TCR beta chain sequence together with its context. Its antigen is currently unknown. This may stem from a read error, because a much larger clone lies one nucleotide away. Peripheral blood samples of 9 to 10 milliliters were drawn from each donor. V lost 5 bases, J lost 1 base, and 13 bases lay in between. The CDR3 loop spans 15 amino acids. Through a sample-barcoded 5' primer and a J-beta primer mix, a second PCR was run for roughly 7 to 11 cycles. TCRdb reprocessed the 5' RACE reads with MiXCR, giving one entry per CDR3 protein. The sample holds hundreds of thousands of distinct CDR3 sequences; 25% to 35% are singletons and the top ten take around 16%. The data are from a study of blood T cells in healthy people across ages. Study conclusions and caveats: Diversity was higher, and naive CD4+ cells more numerous, in long-lived donors than in aged donors.

This sequence was found in a woman of 80 years or more in good health. What was sequenced was blood. The chain is built from TRBV12-3 or TRBV12-4 and TRBJ2-3, with D possibly called TRBD1 or TRBD2 (5 bases each). Here the CDR3 reads CASSPGRTCTDTQYF. CDR3 coding DNA: TGTGCCAGCAGTCCGGGACGAACGTGCACAGATACGCAGTATTTT.